The entry below gives a single TCR beta chain sequence along with its context. The antigen is not known. CDR3 length equals 13 residues. From germline, CDR1 is LNHDA and CDR2 SQIVND (reference sequence). Trimming pared 3 bases from V and 1 base from J, leaving 7 bases between. TCRdb's table, derived via immunoSEQ multiplex PCR, lists solely in-frame clones and lacks some. The table includes around 32,000 clones, 79% detected once. This sample was taken from a study of a mutant IDH1 vaccine in newly diagnosed glioma. Time point denoted: week 35, safety follow-up. Every single dose of the vaccine, 300 ug of mutant IDH1 20-mer peptide, came with topical imiquimod.

This chain connects TRBV19 to TRBJ2-7, with D possibly being TRBD1 or TRBD2 (5 bases each). The starting material was PBMCs, obtained from a glioma patient whose treatment included an IDH1 peptide vaccine. The sequence came from a woman in her twenties or thirties with glioma. Some clones in this sample may be carry-over from other donors' samples. CDR3 sequence reads: CASSIGASYEQYF. DNA for the CDR3: TGTGCCAGTAGTATCGGGGCGTCCTACGAGCAGTACTTC.